This passage covers 5 T cell receptor beta chains from one sample sequenced in a study of beta chain features in type 1 diabetes. Isolated RNA was reverse transcribed in full, so expressed TCRB transcripts were sequenced. The method was immunoSEQ multiplex PCR; TCRdb's version includes in-frame clones alone and lacks a portion of them. The table includes about 250,000 clones, over 12% detected once. Material for sequencing was naive CD4+ T cells from blood. The receptors shown here come from a woman aged 40 to 55 in good health.

This clone showed up just a few times. V is TRBV6-5 and J is TRBJ2-3; perhaps TRBD2 as D (6 bases). This CDR3 has 14 amino acids. V was trimmed by 6 bases and J by 0 bases, leaving 10 bases between them. From germline, CDR1 is MNHEY and CDR2 SVGAGI. The DNA of the CDR3 is TGTGCCAGCAGCGGGACTTTAAGCACAGATACGCAGTATTTT. Translating it yields CASSGTLSTDTQYF.

The genes are TRBV7-2 and TRBJ1-6, with D perhaps TRBD1 (5 bases). CDR1 and CDR2 (germline): SGHTA, FQGNSA. CDR3 length: 15 residues. The V gene lost 3 bases and the J gene lost 7 bases, with 13 bases spanning the gap. The CDR3: CASSFPQGNNSPLHF. For the CDR3, the DNA is TGTGCCAGCAGCTTTCCCCAGGGAAACAATTCACCCCTCCACTTT.

The rearrangement joins TRBV4-3 to TRBJ1-2; D uncertain. Germline lookup yields CDR1 LGHNA and CDR2 YSLEER. V gave up 3 bases and J gave up 2 bases, with 4 bases separating them. This CDR3 is 12 amino acids long. CDR3 DNA: TGCGCCAGCAGCCACTACAACTATGGCTACACCTTC. It specifies CASSHYNYGYTF.

The chain employs TRBV19 and TRBJ2-1; 13 nucleotides align to TRBD2. Unmatched junction bases numbered 12, after V lost 5 bases and J lost 5 bases. The CDR3 extends over 18 amino acids. Germline CDR1 reads LNHDA; CDR2 reads SQIVND (reference sequence). The CDR3 is CASSLNNRLAGGNNEQFF. The CDR3 DNA reads TGTGCCAGTAGTCTCAACAATCGACTAGCGGGGGGTAACAATGAGCAGTTCTTC.

J is TRBJ1-4 and V is TRBV5-4; a possible D gene is TRBD1 (5 bases). The CDR3 is 14 residues long. Between the trimmed V and J ends, which lost 0 bases and 9 bases, there was a span of 12 bases. The germline V gene has CDR1 SGHNT and CDR2 YYREEE (reference sequence). CDR3 DNA: TGTGCCAGCAGCTTGGAGGGGTTCGGCAAAAAACTGTTTTTT. Residues: CASSLEGFGKKLFF.